The 5 T cell receptor beta chains presented below share a single source sample, sequenced in a study of response to subunit inactivated influenza vaccine. TCRdb redid the calling of the RT-PCR reads with MiXCR, one entry per CDR3 protein. The table has about 780,000 distinct CDR3 sequences, roughly 18% seen once; the top ten hold about a tenth. Source: PBMCs from blood, taken about 5 days after vaccination. The receptors come from a man between 45 and 60 years old who received an inactivated influenza vaccine.

A remark on this clonotype: Sequence at one end of the junction differs from germline and may be a read error. V gene TRBV5-1 combines with J gene TRBJ2-1, with D perhaps TRBD1 or TRBD2 (6 bases each). The length of the CDR3 is 15 residues. The germline gives CDR1 SGHRS, CDR2 YFSETQ. As DNA, the CDR3 is TGCGCCAGCATTAGAGGGGGGAGCTCCCACAATGAGCAGTTCTTC. It is translated as CASIRGGSSHNEQFF.

The sample holds a few counts of this clonotype. The chain couples TRBV4-3 to TRBJ1-6; D uncertain. CDR1 is LGHNA, CDR2 YSLEER, per germline. The CDR3 extends over 16 amino acids. The V gene lost 1 base and the J gene lost 3 bases, with 10 bases spanning the gap. The CDR3 region has the DNA TGCGCCAGCAGCCAAGGGGTACTGATCTATAATTCACCCCTCCACTTT. Translation: CASSQGVLIYNSPLHF.

In this sample, this clonotype turned up a few times. The chain combines TRBV9 with TRBJ2-3; D call uncertain. In germline, CDR1 is SGDLS, CDR2 YYNGEE. The CDR3 contains 14 residues. Trimming removed 4 bases from V and 4 bases from J, with 13 bases in between. As DNA, the CDR3 is TGTGCCAGCAGCCCTGTCCATATGTCAGATACGCAGTATTTT. It codes for CASSPVHMSDTQYF.

This clonotype has at least ten counts. The chain joins TRBV9 to TRBJ2-1; 8 bases align to TRBD2. The CDR3 has 15 amino acids. V trimming: 3 bases; J trimming: 3 bases; junction bases outside the gene matches: 5. Germline CDR1 reads SGDLS; CDR2 reads YYNGEE. The chain's CDR3 is CASSEGLEYYNEQFF. The CDR3, as DNA: TGTGCCAGCAGCGAGGGACTAGAGTACTACAATGAGCAGTTCTTC.

This clonotype was recorded a few times. This sequence joins TRBV9 and TRBJ2-7, with D possibly being TRBD2 (6 bases). Trimming pared 0 bases from V and 7 bases from J, leaving 14 bases between. CDR1 is SGDLS, CDR2 YYNGEE, per germline. The CDR3 is 14 residues long. In nucleotides, the CDR3 is TGTGCCAGCAGCGTAGTTCCCGGGGCGGGGGAGCAGTACTTC. Amino acids: CASSVVPGAGEQYF.